Described below is a single T cell receptor beta chain sequence and its context. The target of this receptor is not known. No per-base quality is available; no much larger clone lies one base away. Taken with the paper, the label for time point translates to: baseline before first vaccination. The treatment or condition label, as the study defines it: meningococcal conjugate vaccine given as trial control. The vaccinee samples were drawn from two UK trials, COV001 and COV002, one of which was a single-blind randomized controlled phase 2/3 trial testing AZD1222 (ChAdOx1 nCoV-19) in healthy adults. For TCRbeta chain sequencing, PBMC samples were collected from trial participants at day 0 and at day 28 after the second dose. The data belong to a study of T cell responses to AZD1222 COVID-19 vaccine (dated by TCRdb to the early 2020s). With regard to the full study: TCR sequencing covered about 230 trial participants: 207 given two doses of AZD1222 and approximately 26 given two doses of MenACWY control vaccine. Trial participants were enrolled into age subgroups of 18-55, 56-69 and 70-plus years, which contained approximately 150, 28 and 58 TCR-sequenced participants, respectively.

The paper as a whole reports these results and caveats: Conclusions about previously exposed vaccinees are limited because only 5 or 6 AZD1222 recipients were SARS-CoV-2 seropositive at baseline. Most participants were white British and females outnumbered males, and the authors suggested that clonal diversity may have been underestimated. Nearly half of unique spike-specific TCRs reportedly recognized epitopes outside regions mutated in the B.1.351 and B.1.1.7 variants. After two AZD1222 doses, both the breadth and the depth of spike-specific TCRs were significantly higher than at day 0 and than in MenACWY recipients. In the small 56-69-year group, the increase in depth fell short of significance, most likely because of low power. CD4 TCRs associated with the vaccine covered the entire spike protein, and the dominant responses were in regions 160-218 and 743-854. No day 14 peak-response samples were available, so repertoires were characterized only after the peak T cell response.

The trim is 2 bases for V and 1 base for J, with a gap of 9 bases between the germline ends. The CDR3 starts with the cysteine, ends with the phenylalanine, and has 14 residues. The retained sequence is limited to the CDR3, 42 bases, with the frame set at the first base. From the germline V gene, CDR1 is SGHRS and CDR2 is YFSETQ. The CDR3 regions of human TCRbeta chains were analyzed by immunosequencing. The paper's processing steps were these. TCRs in the repertoires were matched against a reference library of SARS-CoV-2-specific TCRs that had been generated with the MIRA antigen-specificity platform. Breadth was defined as the fraction of unique TCRs that were SARS-CoV-2-associated, and depth was defined as the fraction of total T cells that were SARS-CoV-2-associated. Each spike-specific TCR was assigned to its reactive spike region and to a CD4 or CD8 class using the MIRA data. Log10-transformed breadth and depth values were compared by one-way ANOVA with Sidak's multiple comparisons tests. The table was pulled from immuneACCESS by TCRdb, which kept in-frame rearrangements only. Such tables lose some clones; where checked, under half of the loss comes from unresolved V genes, and the rest has no known cause. The V and J calls and the clone size are those of that table, but D and trimming were determined from the DNA. This sample comprises almost 50,000 clones, more than 60% of them detected only once. The top ten clonotypes cover roughly 22% of the sample.

The sample consisted of peripheral blood, taken on day 0 of MenACWY control vaccination. The sequence links TRBV5-1 to TRBJ1-1; too little of a D gene remains to name it. The clonotype comes from an adult in good health. The DNA sequence is as follows: TGCGCCAGCAGCTTAATTTCGCCGAACACTGAAGCTTTCTTT. The translation is CASSLISPNTEAFF.